This T cell receptor beta chain was recovered during a study of blood T cell repertoires in COVID-19. Trimming left V 0 bases short and J 0 bases short, with 10 bases between. CDR3 size: 16 residues. Germline CDR1 MGHRA, CDR2 YSYEKL. Data came from immunoSEQ multiplex PCR; TCRdb stores just in-frame clones and leaves some out. The sample has some 200,000 clones; around 91% are singletons. The V and J genes are TRBV4-1 and TRBJ2-3; D possibly corresponds to TRBD2 (5 bases). The TCR comes from a woman younger than 30 who had recovered from COVID-19. The specimen sequenced was PBMCs or T cells enriched from blood (not recorded which). CDR3 nucleotides: TGCGCCAGCAGCCAAGATCGGAGGACTAGCACAGATACGCAGTATTTT. It is translated as CASSQDRRTSTDTQYF.